This T cell receptor beta chain was identified in a study of cytomegalovirus exposure and HLA in healthy donors. Study information: The roughly 130 validation repertoires were reported in a later analysis to have been generated on the same platform as the approximately 700 first-cohort repertoires.

About this clone itself: Its antigen remains unknown.

The donors were part of the approximately 120-subject validation cohort, which stood apart from the approximately 700-subject first cohort. Study-level results: The investigators catalogued 180 or so TCR beta chains as cytomegalovirus-associated. High sensitivity and specificity were reportedly achieved when the classifier diagnosed cytomegalovirus status.

From germline, CDR1 is SNHLY and CDR2 FYNNEI. V was shortened by 3 bases and J by 0 bases, with 12 bases between the two germline ends. The CDR3 consists of 17 residues. Here immunoSEQ multiplex PCR was the method, and the copy in TCRdb shows in-frame clones only, minus some. The sample consists of about 120,000 clones, 70% to 90% of them appearing once. The receptor was derived from a man aged 18-30 years in good health and CMV-seronegative. Specimen: PBMCs. The chain employs TRBV2 and TRBJ2-6; D remains ambiguous. CDR3 nucleotide sequence: TGTGCCAGCAGTGACCCTAATTATAGCTCTGGGGCCAACGTCCTGACTTTC. Translated: CASSDPNYSSGANVLTF.